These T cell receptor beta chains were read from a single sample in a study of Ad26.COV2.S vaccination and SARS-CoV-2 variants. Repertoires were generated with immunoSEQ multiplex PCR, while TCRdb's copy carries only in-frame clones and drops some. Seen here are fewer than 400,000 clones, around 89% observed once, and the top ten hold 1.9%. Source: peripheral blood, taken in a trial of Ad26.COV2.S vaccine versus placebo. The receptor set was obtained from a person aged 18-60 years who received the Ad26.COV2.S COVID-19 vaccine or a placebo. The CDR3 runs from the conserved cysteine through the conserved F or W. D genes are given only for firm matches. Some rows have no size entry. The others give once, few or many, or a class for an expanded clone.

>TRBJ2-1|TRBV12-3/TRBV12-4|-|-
TGTGCCAGCAGACTTGATATCGATGAGCAGTTCTTC
CASRLDIDEQFF
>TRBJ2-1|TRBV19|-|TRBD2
TGTGCCAGTAGTGGAGGCAGCGGGAGGGCCTTTAATGAGCAGTTCTTC
CASSGGSGRAFNEQFF
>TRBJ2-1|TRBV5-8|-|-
TGTGCCAGCAGCCGTCGGGACGGGAATGAGCAGTTCTTC
CASSRRDGNEQFF
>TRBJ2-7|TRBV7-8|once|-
TGTGCCAGCAGCTTAGTAGGCGGGTCCTACGAGCAGTACTTC
CASSLVGGSYEQYF
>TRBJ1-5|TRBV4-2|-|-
TGTGCCAGCAGCCCCGGGATCGATCAGCCCCAGCATTTT
CASSPGIDQPQHF
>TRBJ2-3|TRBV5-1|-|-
TGCGCCAGCAGCTTGTCTTCCTTCCCCGGGACGCAGTATTTT
CASSLSSFPGTQYF
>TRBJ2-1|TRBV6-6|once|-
TGTGCCAGCAGTTACAGGGGTAGGAGGAACAATGAGCAGTTCTTC
CASSYRGRRNNEQFF
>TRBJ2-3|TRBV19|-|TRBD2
TGTGCCAGTAGTCCCGGACTAGCGGGTTACACAGATACGCAGTATTTT
CASSPGLAGYTDTQYF
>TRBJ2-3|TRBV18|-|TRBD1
TGTGCCAGCTCACCCCAGGGGGCTAGCACAGATACGCAGTATTTT
CASSPQGASTDTQYF
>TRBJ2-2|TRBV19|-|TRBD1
TGTGCCAGTAGTAATCGACAGGGACGGTACACCGGGGAGCTGTTTTTT
CASSNRQGRYTGELFF
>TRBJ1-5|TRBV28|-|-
TGTGCCAGCAGTTTGGGCACAGGGCGGCAGCCCCAGCATTTT
CASSLGTGRQPQHF
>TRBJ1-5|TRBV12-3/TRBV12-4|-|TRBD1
TGTGCCAGCAGTTCGGGACAGGGAAGGCCCCAGCATTTT
CASSSGQGRPQHF
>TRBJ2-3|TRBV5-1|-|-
TGCGCCAGCAGCCCTGGACTTACCCCCACAGATACGCAGTATTTT
CASSPGLTPTDTQYF
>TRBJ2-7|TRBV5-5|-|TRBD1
TGTGCCAGCAGCTTGCGGGGACAGGGAGTGTACTACGAGCAGTACTTC
CASSLRGQGVYYEQYF
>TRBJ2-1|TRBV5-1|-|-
TGCGCCAGCAGCCGGGACGGGGGTACTTACAATGAGCAGTTCTTC
CASSRDGGTYNEQFF
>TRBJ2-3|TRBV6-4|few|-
TGTGCCAGCAGTGACTCTGTCAGCACAGATACGCAGTATTTT
CASSDSVSTDTQYF
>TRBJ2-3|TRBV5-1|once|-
TGCGCCAGCAGCTGGGGGGCAGGGGCAGATACGCAGTATTTT
CASSWGAGADTQYF
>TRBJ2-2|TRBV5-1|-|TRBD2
TGCGCCAGCAGCTTGACTAGCGGGTCCGGGGAGCTGTTTTTT
CASSLTSGSGELFF
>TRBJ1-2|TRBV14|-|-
TGTGCCAGCAGCCGGGCTGGGACGGCCTCTAACTATGGCTACACCTTC
CASSRAGTASNYGYTF
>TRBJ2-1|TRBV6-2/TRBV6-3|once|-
TGTGCCAGCAGTTACCTAAGCGGGCCCTATGAGCAGTTCTTC
CASSYLSGPYEQFF
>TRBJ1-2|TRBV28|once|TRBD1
TGTGCCAGCAGGGACACCGGGACAGGGGTACGTGGCTACACCTTC
CASRDTGTGVRGYTF
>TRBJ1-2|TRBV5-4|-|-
TGTGCCAGCAGCCCCCTGGGAGGGGCGCAGAACTATGGCTACACCTTC
CASSPLGGAQNYGYTF
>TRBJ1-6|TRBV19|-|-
TGTGCCAGTAGCGACTCCTATAATTCACCCCTCCACTTT
CASSDSYNSPLHF
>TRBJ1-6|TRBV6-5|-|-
TGTGCCAGCACCTGGGCGGTTAATTCACCCCTCCACTTT
CASTWAVNSPLHF
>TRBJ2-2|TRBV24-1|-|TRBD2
TGTGCCACCAGTGATTCCCTGAGCGGGAGCGTGGCCACCGGGGAGCTGTTTTTT
CATSDSLSGSVATGELFF
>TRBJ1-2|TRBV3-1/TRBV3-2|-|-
TGTGCCAGCAGCCCGCGCTCAGGGGCCTCCGACTACACCTTC
CASSPRSGASDYTF
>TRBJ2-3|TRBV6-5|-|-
TGTGCCAGCAGTTACAACCCCCTAGCCGATACGCAGTATTTT
CASSYNPLADTQYF
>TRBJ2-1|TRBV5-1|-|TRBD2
TGCGCCAGCAGCCCTCCTCGGACTAGCGGGAAGGATGAGCAGTTCTTC
CASSPPRTSGKDEQFF
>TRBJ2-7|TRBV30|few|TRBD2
TGTGCCTGGAGTGTACTAGCGGGAGGGTACGAGCAGTACTTC
CAWSVLAGGYEQYF
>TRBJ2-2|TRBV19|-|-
TGTGCCAGTAGTATGTACTCCGTCAGCGGGGAGCTGTTTTTT
CASSMYSVSGELFF
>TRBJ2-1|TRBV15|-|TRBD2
TGTGCCACCAGCAGAGATATGGGCGGGGGAGCGAAATCAAGATCCTACAATGAGCAGTTCTTC
CATSRDMGGGAKSRSYNEQFF
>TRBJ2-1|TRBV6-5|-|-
TGTGCCAGCAGTCTCCAGGGCAATGAGCAGTTCTTC
CASSLQGNEQFF
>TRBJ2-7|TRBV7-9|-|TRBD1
TGTGCCAGCAGGTTCGGACAGGGGGCGAGGGAGCAGTACTTC
CASRFGQGAREQYF
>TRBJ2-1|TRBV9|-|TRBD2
TGTGCCAGCAGCGTAGACGTACTAGCGGACAATGAGCAGTTCTTC
CASSVDVLADNEQFF
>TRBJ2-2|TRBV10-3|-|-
TGTGCCATCACCCCGGGCCCCAACACCGGGGAGCTGTTTTTT
CAITPGPNTGELFF
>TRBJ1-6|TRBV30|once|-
TGTGCCTGGAGTGCCACCACGGGACATTTTTCACCCCTCCACTTT
CAWSATTGHFSPLHF
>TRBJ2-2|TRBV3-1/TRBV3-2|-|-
TGTGCCAGCAGCCGAATCGCTGTGGGACACCCGAACACCGGGGAGCTGTTTTTT
CASSRIAVGHPNTGELFF
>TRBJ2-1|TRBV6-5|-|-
TGTGCCAGCAGATCCCGGACAACATACAATGAGCAGTTCTTC
CASRSRTTYNEQFF
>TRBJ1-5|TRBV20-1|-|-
TGCAGTGCTAGTCCGGGTGGGGATACCGACGTTTTTAATCAGCCCCAGCATTTT
CSASPGGDTDVFNQPQHF
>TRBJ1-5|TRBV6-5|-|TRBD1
TGTGCCAGCAGTTCCCGACAGGGGCAGCCCCAGCATTTT
CASSSRQGQPQHF
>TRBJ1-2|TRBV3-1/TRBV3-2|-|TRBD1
TGTGCCAGCAGCCTTACGACTCAGGGGGGCTATGGCTACACCTTC
CASSLTTQGGYGYTF
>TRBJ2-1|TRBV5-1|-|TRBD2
TGCGCCAGCAGCTTCTTCTCCGGGACTAGCGACTACAATGAGCAGTTCTTC
CASSFFSGTSDYNEQFF
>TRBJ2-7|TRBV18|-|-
TGTGCCAGCTCACCGGCACAACAGGGATACGAGCAGTACTTC
CASSPAQQGYEQYF
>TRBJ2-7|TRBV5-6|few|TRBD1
TGTGCCAGCAGCCCCGGGACAGGGTTTTGGGGGGAGCAGTACTTC
CASSPGTGFWGEQYF
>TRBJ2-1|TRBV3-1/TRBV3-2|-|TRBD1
TGTGCCAGCAGCCAAGGGGCGACAGGGGGTAATGAGCAGTTCTTC
CASSQGATGGNEQFF